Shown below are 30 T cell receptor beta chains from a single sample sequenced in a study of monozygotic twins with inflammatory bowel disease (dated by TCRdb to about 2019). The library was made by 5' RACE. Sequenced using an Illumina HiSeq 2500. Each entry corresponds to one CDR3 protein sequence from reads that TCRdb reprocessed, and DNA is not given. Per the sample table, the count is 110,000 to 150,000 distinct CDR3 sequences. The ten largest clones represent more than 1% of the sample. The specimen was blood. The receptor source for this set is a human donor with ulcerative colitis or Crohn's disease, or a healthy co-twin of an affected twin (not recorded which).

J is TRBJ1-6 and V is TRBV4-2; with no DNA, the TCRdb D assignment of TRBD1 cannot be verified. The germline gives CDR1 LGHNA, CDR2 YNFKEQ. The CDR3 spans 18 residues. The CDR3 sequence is CASSQKGLTGNYNSPLHF.

CDR3 sequence: CASSYSIPGQNTEAFF. This rearrangement joins TRBV6-5 to TRBJ1-1. CDR1 MNHEY and CDR2 SVGAGI come from the germline V gene. The CDR3 runs to 16 residues.

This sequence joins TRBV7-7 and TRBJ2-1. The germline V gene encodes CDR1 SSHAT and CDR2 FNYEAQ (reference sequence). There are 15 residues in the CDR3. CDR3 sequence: CASSPERNSYNEQFF.

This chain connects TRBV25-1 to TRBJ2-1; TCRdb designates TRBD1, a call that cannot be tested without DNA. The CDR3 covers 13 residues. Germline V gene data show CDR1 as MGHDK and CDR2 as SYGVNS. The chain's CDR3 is CAIPETADNEQFF.

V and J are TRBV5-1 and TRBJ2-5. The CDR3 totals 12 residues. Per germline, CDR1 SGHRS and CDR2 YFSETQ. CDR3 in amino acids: CASSLGQETQYF.

The CDR3 protein is CSARGDSPNPIVQYF. The rearrangement joins TRBV20-1 to TRBJ2-7; lacking DNA, the TRBD2 call made by TCRdb goes unchecked. Germline V CDR1 and CDR2: DFQATT, SNEGSKA (reference sequence). This CDR3 region has 15 residues.

The CDR3 sequence is CSAYPGTGDEQYF. The V gene is TRBV20-1, the J gene TRBJ2-7; TCRdb picks TRBD1, but there is no DNA to check that call. The CDR3 has 13 amino acids. CDR1 is DFQATT and CDR2 is SNEGSKA in the germline V gene (reference sequence).

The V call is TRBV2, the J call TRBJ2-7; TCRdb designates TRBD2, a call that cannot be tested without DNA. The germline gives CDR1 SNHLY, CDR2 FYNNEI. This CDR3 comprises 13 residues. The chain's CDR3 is CASTSDISYEQYF.

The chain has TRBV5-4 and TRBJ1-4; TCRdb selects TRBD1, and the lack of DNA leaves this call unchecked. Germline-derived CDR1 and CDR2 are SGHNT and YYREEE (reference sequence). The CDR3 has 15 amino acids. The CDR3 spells CASSLRTGGIGKLFF.

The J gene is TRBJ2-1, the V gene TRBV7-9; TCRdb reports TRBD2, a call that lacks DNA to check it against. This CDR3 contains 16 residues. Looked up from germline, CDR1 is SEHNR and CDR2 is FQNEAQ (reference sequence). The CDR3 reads CASSLRLAGSGNEQFF.

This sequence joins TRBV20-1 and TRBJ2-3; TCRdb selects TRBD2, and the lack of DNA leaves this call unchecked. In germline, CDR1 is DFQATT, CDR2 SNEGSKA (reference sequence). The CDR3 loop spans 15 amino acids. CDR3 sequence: CSARTSGRAQGTQYF.

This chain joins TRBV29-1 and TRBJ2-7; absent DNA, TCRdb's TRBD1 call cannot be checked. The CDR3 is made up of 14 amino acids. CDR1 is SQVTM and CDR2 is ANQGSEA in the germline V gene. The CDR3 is CSVSAGQLSYEQYF.

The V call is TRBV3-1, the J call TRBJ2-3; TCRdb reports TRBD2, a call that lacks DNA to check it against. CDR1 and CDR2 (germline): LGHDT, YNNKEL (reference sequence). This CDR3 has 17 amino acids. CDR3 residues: CASSQGTIFRFTDTQYF.

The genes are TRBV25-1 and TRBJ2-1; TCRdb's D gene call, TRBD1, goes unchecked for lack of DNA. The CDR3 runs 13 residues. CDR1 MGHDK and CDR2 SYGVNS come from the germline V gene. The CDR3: CASKQGINNKQFF.

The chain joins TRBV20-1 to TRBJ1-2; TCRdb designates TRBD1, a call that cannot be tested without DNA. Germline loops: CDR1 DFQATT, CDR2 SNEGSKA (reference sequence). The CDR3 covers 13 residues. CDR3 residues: CSASLGEGYGYTF.

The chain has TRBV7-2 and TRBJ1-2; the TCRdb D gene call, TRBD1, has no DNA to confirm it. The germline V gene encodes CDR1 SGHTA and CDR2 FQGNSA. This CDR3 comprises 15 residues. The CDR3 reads CASSPEAGASYGYTF.

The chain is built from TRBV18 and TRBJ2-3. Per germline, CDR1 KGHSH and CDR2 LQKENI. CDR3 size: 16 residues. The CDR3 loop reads CASSPIGGSSTDTQYF.

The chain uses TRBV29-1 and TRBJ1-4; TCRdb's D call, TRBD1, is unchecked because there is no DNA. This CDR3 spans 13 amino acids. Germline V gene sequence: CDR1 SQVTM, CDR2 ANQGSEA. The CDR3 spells CSVLLGRGEKLFF.

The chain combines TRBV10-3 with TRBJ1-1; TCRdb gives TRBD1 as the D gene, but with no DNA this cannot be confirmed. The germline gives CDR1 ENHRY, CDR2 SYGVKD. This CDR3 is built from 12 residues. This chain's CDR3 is CAIRGDAAEAFF.

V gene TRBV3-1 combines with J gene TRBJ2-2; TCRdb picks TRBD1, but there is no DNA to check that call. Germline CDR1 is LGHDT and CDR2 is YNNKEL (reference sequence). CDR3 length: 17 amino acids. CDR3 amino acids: CASSPDWGQGDTGELFF.

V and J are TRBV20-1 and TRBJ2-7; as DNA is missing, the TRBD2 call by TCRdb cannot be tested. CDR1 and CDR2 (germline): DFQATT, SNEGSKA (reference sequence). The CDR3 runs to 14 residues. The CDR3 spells CSASRASGVNEQYF.

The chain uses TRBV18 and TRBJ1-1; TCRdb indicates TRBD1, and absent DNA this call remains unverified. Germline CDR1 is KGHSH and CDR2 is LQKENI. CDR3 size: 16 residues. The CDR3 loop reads CASSRGLDRGRTEAFF.

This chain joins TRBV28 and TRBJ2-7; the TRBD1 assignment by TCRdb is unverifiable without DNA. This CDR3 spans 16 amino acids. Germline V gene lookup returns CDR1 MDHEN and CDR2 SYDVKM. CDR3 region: CASRLGQLDKMYEQYF.

The CDR3 here is CASSFPGVEAFF. J is TRBJ1-1 and V is TRBV12-3 or TRBV12-4; TCRdb lists TRBD1, though no DNA is available to test this call. This CDR3 region has 12 residues.

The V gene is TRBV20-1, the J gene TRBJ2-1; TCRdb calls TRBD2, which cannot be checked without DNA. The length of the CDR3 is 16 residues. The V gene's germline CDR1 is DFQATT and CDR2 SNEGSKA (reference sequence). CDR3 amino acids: CSARDWAAGAYNEQFF.

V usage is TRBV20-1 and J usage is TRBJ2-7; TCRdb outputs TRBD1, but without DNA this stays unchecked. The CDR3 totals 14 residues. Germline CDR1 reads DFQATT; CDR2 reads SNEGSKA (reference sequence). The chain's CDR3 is CSAGNRGSFYEQYF.

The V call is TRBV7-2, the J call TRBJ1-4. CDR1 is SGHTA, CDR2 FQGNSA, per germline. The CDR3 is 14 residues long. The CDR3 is CASREPATNEKLFF.

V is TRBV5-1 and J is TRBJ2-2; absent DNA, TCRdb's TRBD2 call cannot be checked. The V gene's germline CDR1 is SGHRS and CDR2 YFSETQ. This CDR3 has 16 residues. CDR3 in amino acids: CASSLLAGVETGELFF.

The CDR3: CASSFYGSSPEAFF. The rearrangement joins TRBV11-2 to TRBJ1-1. The CDR3 loop spans 14 amino acids. Per germline, CDR1 SGHAT and CDR2 FQNNGV.

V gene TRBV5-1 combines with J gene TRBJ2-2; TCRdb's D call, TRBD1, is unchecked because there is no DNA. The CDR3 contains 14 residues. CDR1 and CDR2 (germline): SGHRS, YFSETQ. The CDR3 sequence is CASGGQTNTGELFF.